This T cell receptor (beta chain) was recorded in a study of blood T cell repertoires in COVID-19. The germline gives CDR1 SGHRS, CDR2 YFSETQ. Trimming removed 0 bases at V and 2 bases at J, with 6 bases between. The CDR3 has 13 amino acids. The data were produced by immunoSEQ multiplex PCR, yet TCRdb's version contains in-frame clones alone and is incomplete. This sample has roughly 120,000 clones, with roughly four fifths found just once. The chain carries TRBV5-1 and TRBJ2-7; perhaps TRBD1 as D (6 bases). This sequence originates from a woman aged 60 to 75 with acute or convalescent COVID-19. The sequencing input was peripheral blood. This CDR3 reads CASSLDRAYEQYF. CDR3 nucleotide sequence: TGCGCCAGCAGCTTGGACAGGGCCTACGAGCAGTACTTC.